This TCR beta chain originates from a study of read filtering for tumor transcriptome and immune sequencing. Many counts were recorded for this clonotype. V was cut by 6 bases and J by 7 bases, with 19 bases left in between. The CDR3 runs 15 residues. Germline V lookup: CDR1 MDHEN, CDR2 SYDVKM. Molecular barcoded adaptors covering alpha/delta and beta/gamma chains were used on roughly 400 ng RNA. From the reads, TCRdb called clonotypes with MiXCR, one entry per CDR3 protein. The repertoire holds tens of thousands of distinct CDR3 sequences, with about 22% as singletons. The TCR originated in a donor at least 40 years old with multiple myeloma. Material: a population of CD138-negative cells sorted from bone marrow. The rearrangement links TRBV28 to TRBJ1-5; D gene unclear. CDR3 residues: CASSPRLGKGQPQHF. The CDR3, as DNA: TGTGCCAGCAGCCCAAGATTGGGAAAGGGCCAGCCCCAGCATTTT.